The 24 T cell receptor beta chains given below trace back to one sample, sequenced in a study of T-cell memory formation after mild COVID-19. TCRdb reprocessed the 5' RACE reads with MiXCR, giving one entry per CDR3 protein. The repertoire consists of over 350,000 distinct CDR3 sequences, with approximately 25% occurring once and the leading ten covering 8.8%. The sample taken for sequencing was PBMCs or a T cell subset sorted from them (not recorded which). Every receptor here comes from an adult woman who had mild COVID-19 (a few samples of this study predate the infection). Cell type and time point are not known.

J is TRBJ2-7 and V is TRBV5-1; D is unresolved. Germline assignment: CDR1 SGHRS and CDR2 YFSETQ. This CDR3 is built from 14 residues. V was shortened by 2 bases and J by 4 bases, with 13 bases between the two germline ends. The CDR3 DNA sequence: TGCGCCAGCAGCTTAATCCGAGATGGGTACGAGCAGTACTTC. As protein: CASSLIRDGYEQYF.

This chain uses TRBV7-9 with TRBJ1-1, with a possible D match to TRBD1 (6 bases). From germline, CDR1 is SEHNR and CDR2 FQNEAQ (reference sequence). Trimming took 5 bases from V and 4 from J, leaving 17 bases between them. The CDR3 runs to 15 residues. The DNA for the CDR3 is TGTGCCAGCAGCCTAACAGGGATATGGGGCACTGAAGCTTTCTTT. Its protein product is CASSLTGIWGTEAFF.

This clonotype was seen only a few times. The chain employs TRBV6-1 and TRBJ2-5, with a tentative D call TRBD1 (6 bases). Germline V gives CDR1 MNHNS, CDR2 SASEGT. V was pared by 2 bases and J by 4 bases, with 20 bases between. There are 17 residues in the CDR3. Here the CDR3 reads CASSENVGAQGRETQYF. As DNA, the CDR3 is TGTGCCAGCAGTGAAAACGTAGGGGCGCAGGGGCGAGAGACCCAGTACTTC.

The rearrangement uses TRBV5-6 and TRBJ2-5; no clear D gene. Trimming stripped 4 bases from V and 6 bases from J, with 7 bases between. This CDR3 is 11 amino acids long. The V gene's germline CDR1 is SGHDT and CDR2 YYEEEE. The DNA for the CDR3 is TGTGCCAGCAGCCGCGGCAAGACCCAGTACTTC. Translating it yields CASSRGKTQYF.

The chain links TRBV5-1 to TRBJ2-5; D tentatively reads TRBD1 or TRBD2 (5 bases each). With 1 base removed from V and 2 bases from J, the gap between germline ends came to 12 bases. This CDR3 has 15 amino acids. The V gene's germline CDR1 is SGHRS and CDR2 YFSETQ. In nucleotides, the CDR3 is TGCGCCAGCAGCTTGACTGGGACCAAGCAAGAGACCCAGTACTTC. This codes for CASSLTGTKQETQYF.

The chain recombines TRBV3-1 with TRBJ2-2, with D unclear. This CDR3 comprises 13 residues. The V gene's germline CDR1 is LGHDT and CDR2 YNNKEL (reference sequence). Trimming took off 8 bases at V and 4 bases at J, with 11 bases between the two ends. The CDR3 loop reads CASPEPSTGELFF. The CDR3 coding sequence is TGTGCCAGCCCCGAACCCTCCACCGGGGAGCTGTTTTTT.

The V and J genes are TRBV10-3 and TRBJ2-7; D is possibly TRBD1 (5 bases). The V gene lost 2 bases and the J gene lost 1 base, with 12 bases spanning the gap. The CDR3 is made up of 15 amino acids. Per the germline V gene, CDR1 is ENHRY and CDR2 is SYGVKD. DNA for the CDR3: TGTGCCATCAGTGAGGGACACCCAGAATCCTACGAGCAGTACTTC. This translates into CAISEGHPESYEQYF.

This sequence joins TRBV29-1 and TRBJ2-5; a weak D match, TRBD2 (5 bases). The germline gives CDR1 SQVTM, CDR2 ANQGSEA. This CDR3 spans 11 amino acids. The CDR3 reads CSISVQETQYF. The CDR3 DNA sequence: TGCAGTATTAGCGTTCAAGAGACCCAGTACTTC.

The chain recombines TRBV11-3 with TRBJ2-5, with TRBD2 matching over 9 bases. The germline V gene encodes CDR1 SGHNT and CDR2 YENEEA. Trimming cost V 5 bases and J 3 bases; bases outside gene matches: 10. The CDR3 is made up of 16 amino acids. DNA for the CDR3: TGTGCCAGCAGCCCCCGTGATAGCGGGAGAAAAGAGACCCAGTACTTC. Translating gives CASSPRDSGRKETQYF.

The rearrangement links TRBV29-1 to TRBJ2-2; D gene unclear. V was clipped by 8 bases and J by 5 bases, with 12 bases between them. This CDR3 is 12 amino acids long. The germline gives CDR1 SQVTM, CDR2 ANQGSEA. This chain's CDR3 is CSFRRLTGELFF. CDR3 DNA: TGCAGCTTCCGACGCCTTACCGGGGAGCTGTTTTTT.

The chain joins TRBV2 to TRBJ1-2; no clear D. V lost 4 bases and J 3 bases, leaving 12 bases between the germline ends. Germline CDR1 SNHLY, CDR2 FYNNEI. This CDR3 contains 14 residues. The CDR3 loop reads CASSVEGYDYGYTF. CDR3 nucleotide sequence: TGTGCCAGCAGTGTTGAAGGGTATGACTATGGCTACACCTTC.

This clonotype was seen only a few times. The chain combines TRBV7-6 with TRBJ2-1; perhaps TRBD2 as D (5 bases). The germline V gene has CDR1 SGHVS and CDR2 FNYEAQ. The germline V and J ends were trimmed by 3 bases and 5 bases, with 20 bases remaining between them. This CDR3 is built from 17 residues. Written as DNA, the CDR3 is TGTGCCAGCAGCTTGGTATATGCGGCCAACGGGAACAATGAGCAGTTCTTC. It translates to CASSLVYAANGNNEQFF.

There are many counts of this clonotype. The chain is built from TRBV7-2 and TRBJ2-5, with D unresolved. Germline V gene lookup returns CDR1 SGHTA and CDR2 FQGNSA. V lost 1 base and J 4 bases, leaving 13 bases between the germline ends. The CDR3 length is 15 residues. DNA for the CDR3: TGTGCCAGCAGCTTAGGCGGAAGTATGTCAGAGACCCAGTACTTC. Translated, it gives CASSLGGSMSETQYF.

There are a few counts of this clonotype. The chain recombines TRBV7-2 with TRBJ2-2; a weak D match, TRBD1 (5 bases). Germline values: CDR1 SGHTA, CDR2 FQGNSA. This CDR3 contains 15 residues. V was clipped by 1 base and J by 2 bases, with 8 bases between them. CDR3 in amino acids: CASSLEQVNTGELFF. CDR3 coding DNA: TGTGCCAGCAGCTTAGAACAGGTTAACACCGGGGAGCTGTTTTTT.

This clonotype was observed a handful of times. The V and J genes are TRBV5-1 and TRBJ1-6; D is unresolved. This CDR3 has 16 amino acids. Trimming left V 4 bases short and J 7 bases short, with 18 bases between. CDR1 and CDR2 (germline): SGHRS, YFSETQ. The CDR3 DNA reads TGCGCCAGCAGCCCCGGGCCCGCAGGAGGGAATTCACCCCTCCACTTT. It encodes CASSPGPAGGNSPLHF.

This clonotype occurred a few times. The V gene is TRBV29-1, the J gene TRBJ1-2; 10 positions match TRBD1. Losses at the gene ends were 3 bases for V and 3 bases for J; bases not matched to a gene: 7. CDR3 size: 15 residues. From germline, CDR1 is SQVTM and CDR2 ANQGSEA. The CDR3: CSVEVHGQGDYGYTF. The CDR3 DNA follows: TGCAGCGTTGAGGTGCATGGACAGGGGGACTATGGCTACACCTTC.

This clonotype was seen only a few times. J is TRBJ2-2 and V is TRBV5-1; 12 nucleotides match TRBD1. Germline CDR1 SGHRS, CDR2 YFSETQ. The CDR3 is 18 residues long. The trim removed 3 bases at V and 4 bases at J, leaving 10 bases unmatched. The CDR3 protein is CASSSIPGQGAGTGELFF. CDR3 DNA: TGCGCCAGCAGCTCGATCCCGGGACAGGGGGCGGGCACCGGGGAGCTGTTTTTT.

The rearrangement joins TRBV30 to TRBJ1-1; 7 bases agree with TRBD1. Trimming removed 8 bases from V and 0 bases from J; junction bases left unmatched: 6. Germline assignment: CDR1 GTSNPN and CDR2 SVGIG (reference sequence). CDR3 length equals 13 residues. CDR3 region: CARWDSVNTEAFF. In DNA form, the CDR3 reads TGTGCCAGATGGGACAGCGTGAACACTGAAGCTTTCTTT. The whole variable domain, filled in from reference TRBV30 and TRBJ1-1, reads SQTIHQWPATLVQPVGSPLSLECTVEGTSNPNLYWYRQAAGRGLQLLFYSVGIGQISSEVPQNLSASRPQDRQFILSSKKLLLSDSGFYLCARWDSVNTEAFFGQGTRLTVV.

Here the CDR3 DNA reads TGTGCCAGCGTGGCAGGGAGCCCCTATGGCTACACCTTC. Translation: CASVAGSPYGYTF. The genes are TRBV7-9 and TRBJ1-2, with D tentatively TRBD1 (5 bases). The ends were cut back, 8 bases at V and 4 bases at J, with 14 bases in the middle. The CDR3 loop spans 13 amino acids. Germline lookup yields CDR1 SEHNR and CDR2 FQNEAQ (reference sequence).

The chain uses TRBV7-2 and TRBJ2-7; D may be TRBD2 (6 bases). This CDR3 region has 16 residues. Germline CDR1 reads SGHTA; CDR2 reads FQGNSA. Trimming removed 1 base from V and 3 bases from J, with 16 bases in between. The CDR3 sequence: CASSLVGGGYGYEQYF. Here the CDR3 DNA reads TGTGCCAGCAGCTTAGTGGGGGGAGGATATGGCTACGAGCAGTACTTC.

DNA of the CDR3: TGTGCCAGCAGTTACTCGAGGACGTATGGCTACACCTTC. Its protein is CASSYSRTYGYTF. This chain connects TRBV6-5 to TRBJ1-2, with D uncertain. Germline V gives CDR1 MNHEY, CDR2 SVGAGI. The CDR3 length is 13 residues. The V end lost 0 bases, the J end lost 5 bases, and 7 bases lay between the germline ends.

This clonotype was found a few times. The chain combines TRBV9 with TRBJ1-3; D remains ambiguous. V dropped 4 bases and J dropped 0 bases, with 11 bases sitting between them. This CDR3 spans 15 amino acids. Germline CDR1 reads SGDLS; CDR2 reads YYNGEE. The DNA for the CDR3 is TGTGCCAGCAGCCCTCCCACCTACTCTGGAAACACCATATATTTT. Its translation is CASSPPTYSGNTIYF.

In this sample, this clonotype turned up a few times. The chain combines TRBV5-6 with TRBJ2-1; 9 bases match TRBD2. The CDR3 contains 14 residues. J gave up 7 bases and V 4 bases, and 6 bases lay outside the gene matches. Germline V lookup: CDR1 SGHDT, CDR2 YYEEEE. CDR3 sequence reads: CASSVLAGQNEQFF. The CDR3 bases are TGTGCCAGCAGCGTACTAGCGGGTCAGAATGAGCAGTTCTTC.

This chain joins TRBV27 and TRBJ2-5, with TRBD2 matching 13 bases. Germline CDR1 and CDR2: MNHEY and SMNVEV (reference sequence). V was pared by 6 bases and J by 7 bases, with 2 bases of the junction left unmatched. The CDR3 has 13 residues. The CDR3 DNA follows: TGTGCCAGCAGGCGGACTAGCGGGGGGACCCAGTACTTC. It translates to CASRRTSGGTQYF.